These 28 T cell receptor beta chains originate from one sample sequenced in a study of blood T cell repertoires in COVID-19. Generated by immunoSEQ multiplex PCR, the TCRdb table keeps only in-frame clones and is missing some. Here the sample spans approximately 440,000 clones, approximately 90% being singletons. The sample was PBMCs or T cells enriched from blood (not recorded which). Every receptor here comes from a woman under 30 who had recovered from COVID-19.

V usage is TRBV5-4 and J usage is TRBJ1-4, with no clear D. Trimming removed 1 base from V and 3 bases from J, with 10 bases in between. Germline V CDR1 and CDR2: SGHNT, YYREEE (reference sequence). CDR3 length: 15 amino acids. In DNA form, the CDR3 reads TGTGCCAGCAGCTTGCGGGGAATAGCTAATGAAAAACTGTTTTTT. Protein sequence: CASSLRGIANEKLFF.

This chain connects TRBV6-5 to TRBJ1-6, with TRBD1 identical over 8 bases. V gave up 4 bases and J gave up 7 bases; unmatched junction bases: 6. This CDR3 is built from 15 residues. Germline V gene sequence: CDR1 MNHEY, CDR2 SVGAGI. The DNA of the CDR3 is TGTGCCAGCAGTTCGACAGGGGTGAGGAATTCACCCCTCCACTTT. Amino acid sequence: CASSSTGVRNSPLHF.

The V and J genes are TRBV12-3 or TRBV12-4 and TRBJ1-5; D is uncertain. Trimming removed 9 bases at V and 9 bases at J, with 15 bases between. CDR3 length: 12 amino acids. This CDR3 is CASTGVRGPQHF. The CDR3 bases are TGTGCCAGTACCGGGGTCCGGGGGCCCCAGCATTTT.

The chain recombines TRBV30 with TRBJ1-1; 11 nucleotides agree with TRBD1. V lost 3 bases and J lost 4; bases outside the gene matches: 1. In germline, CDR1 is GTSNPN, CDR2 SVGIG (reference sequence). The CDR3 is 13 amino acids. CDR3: CAWRGQGGTEAFF. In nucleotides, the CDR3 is TGTGCCTGGAGGGGACAGGGGGGCACTGAAGCTTTCTTT.

The CDR3 DNA is TGTGCCAGCCACAGGGGGAACTATGGCTACACCTTC. It is translated as CASHRGNYGYTF. The chain uses TRBV19 and TRBJ1-2; 8 bases are a match to TRBD1. This CDR3 region has 12 residues. Germline V lookup: CDR1 LNHDA, CDR2 SQIVND (reference sequence). J was trimmed by 2 bases and V by 9 bases; bases with no gene match: 2.

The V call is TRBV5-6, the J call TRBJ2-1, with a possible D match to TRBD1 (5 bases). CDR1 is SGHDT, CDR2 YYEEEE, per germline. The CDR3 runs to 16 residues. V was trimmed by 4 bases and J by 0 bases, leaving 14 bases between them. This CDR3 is CASSPPDSPSYNEQFF. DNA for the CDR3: TGTGCCAGCAGCCCGCCAGACAGTCCCTCCTACAATGAGCAGTTCTTC. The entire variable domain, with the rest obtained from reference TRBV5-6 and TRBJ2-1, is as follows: DAGVTQSPTHLIKTRGQQVTLRCSPKSGHDTVSWYQQALGQGPQFIFQYYEEEERQRGNFPDRFSGHQFPNYSSELNVNALLLGDSALYLCASSPPDSPSYNEQFFGPGTRLTVL.

The CDR3 bases are TGTGCCAGCAGTGTAGACTCTGGAAACACCATATATTTT. It codes for CASSVDSGNTIYF. The rearrangement uses TRBV2 and TRBJ1-3; no clear D. The CDR3 has 13 amino acids. The V and J ends lost 4 bases and 0 bases respectively, with 4 bases between them. The V gene's germline CDR1 is SNHLY and CDR2 FYNNEI.

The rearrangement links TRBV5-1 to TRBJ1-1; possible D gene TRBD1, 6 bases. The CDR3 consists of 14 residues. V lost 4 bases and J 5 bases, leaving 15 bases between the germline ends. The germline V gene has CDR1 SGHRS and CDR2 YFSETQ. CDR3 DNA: TGCGCCAGCAGCCCGGAAGGGGGAGAGACTGAAGCTTTCTTT. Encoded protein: CASSPEGGETEAFF.

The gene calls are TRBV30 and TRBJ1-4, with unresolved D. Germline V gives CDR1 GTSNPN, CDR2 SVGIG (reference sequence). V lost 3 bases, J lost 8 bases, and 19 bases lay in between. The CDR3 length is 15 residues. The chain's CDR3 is CAWRGNGDRREKLFF. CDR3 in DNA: TGTGCCTGGAGAGGAAACGGGGATCGAAGGGAAAAACTGTTTTTT.

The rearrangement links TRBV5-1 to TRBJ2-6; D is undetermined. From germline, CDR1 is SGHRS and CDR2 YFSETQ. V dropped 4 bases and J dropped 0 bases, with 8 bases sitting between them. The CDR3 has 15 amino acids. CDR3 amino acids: CASSATSSGANVLTF. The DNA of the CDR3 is TGCGCCAGCAGCGCTACCTCCTCTGGGGCCAACGTCCTGACTTTC.

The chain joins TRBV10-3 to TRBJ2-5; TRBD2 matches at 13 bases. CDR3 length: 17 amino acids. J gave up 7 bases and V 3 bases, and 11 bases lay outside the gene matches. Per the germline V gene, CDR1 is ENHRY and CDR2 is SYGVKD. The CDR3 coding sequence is TGTGCCATCAGTGACCCGGGACTAGCGGGGCAGGTTTGGACCCAGTACTTC. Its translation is CAISDPGLAGQVWTQYF.

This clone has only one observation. Here the CDR3 reads CASSLATRGETQYF. For the CDR3, the DNA is TGCGCCAGCAGCTTGGCCACCCGGGGAGAGACCCAGTACTTC. J is TRBJ2-5 and V is TRBV5-1; weak D call: TRBD2 (5 bases). CDR3 size: 14 residues. V shed 0 bases and J shed 4 bases, with 10 bases lying between them. In germline, CDR1 is SGHRS, CDR2 YFSETQ.

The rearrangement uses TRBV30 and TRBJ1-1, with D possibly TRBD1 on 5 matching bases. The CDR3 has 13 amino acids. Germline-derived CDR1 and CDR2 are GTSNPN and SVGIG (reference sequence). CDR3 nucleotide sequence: TGTGTGGCTGGGTACAGGCGGTACACTGAAGCTTTCTTT. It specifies CVAGYRRYTEAFF.

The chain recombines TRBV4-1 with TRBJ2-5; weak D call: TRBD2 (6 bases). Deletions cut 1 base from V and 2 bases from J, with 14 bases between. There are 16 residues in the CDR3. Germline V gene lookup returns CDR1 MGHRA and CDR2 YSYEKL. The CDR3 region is CASSQGGLSPQETQYF. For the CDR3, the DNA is TGCGCCAGCAGCCAAGGAGGACTATCCCCTCAAGAGACCCAGTACTTC.

The CDR3 region is CASSGQADQPQHF. CDR3 nucleotide sequence: TGTGCCAGCAGTGGACAGGCCGATCAGCCCCAGCATTTT. J is TRBJ1-5 and V is TRBV2; D perhaps matches TRBD1 (6 bases). Germline V gene sequence: CDR1 SNHLY, CDR2 FYNNEI. The ends were cut back, 4 bases at V and 5 bases at J, with 9 bases in the middle. The CDR3 length is 13 residues.

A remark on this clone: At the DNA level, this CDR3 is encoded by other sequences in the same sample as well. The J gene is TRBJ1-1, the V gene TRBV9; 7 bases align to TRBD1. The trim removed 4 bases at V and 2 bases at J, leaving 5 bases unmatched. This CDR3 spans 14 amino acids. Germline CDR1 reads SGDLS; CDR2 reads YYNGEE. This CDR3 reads CASSLTGLNTEAFF. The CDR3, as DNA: TGTGCCAGCAGCTTGACAGGGCTTAACACTGAAGCTTTCTTT.

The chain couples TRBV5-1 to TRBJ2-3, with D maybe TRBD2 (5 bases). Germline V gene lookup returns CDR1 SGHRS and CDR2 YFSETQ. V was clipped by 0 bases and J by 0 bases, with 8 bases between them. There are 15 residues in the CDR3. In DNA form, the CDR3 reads TGCGCCAGCAGCTTGGTAGCGCCCAGCACAGATACGCAGTATTTT. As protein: CASSLVAPSTDTQYF.

The CDR3 reads CASSRSGGSYEQYF. The CDR3 region has the DNA TGTGCCAGCAGCCGCTCGGGGGGATCCTACGAGCAGTACTTC. V gene TRBV6-2 or TRBV6-3 combines with J gene TRBJ2-7; 7 nucleotides agree with TRBD2. The CDR3 is 14 amino acids. From germline, CDR1 is MNHEY and CDR2 SVGEGT. The ends lost 6 bases at V and 1 base at J; junction bases unmatched: 6.

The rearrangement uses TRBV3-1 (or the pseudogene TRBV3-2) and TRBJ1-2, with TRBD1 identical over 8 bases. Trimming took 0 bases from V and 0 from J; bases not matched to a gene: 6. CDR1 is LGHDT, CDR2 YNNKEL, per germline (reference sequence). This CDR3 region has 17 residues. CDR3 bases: TGTGCCAGCAGCCAAGAGCTTGGGACAGGTTCTAACTATGGCTACACCTTC. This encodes CASSQELGTGSNYGYTF.

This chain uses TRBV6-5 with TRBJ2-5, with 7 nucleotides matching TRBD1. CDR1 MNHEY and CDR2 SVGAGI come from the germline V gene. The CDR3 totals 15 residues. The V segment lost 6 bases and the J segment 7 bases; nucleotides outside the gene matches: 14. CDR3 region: CASRGSGTVLGTQYF. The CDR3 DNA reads TGTGCCAGCAGAGGTTCCGGGACAGTCTTAGGGACCCAGTACTTC.

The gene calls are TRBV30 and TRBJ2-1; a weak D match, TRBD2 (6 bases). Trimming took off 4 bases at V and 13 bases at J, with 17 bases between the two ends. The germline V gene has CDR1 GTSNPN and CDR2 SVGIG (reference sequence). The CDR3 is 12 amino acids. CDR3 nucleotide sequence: TGTGCCTGGACGGGAGAAAGCGAAGGACAGTTCTTC. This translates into CAWTGESEGQFF.

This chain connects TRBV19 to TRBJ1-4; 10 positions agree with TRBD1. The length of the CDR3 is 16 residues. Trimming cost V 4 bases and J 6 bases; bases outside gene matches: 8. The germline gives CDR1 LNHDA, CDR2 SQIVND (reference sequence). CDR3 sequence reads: CASSTRDRGFDEKLFF. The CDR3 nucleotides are TGTGCCAGTAGTACTAGGGACAGGGGATTTGATGAAAAACTGTTTTTT. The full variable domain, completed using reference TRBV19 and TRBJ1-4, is DGGITQSPKYLFRKEGQNVTLSCEQNLNHDAMYWYRQDPGQGLRLIYYSQIVNDFQKGDIAEGYSVSREKKESFPLTVTSAQKNPTAFYLCASSTRDRGFDEKLFFGSGTQLSVL.

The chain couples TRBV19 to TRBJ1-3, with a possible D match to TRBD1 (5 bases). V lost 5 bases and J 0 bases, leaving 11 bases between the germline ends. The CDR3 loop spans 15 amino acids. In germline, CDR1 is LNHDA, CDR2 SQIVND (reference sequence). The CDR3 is CASSYSGNSGNTIYF. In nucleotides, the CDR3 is TGTGCCAGTAGTTACTCAGGGAACTCTGGAAACACCATATATTTT.

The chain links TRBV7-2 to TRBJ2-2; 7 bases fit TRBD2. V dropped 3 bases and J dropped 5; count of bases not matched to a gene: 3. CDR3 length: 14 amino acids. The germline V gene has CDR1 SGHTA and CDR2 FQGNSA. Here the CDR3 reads CASSLGGVTGELFF. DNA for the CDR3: TGTGCCAGCAGCTTGGGGGGGGTTACCGGGGAGCTGTTTTTT.

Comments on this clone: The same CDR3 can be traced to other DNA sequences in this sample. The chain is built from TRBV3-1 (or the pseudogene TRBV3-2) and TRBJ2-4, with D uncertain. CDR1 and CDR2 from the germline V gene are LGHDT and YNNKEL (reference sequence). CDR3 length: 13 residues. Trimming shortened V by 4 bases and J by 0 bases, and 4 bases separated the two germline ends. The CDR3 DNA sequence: TGTGCCAGCAGCCTAATAGCCAAAAACATTCAGTACTTC. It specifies CASSLIAKNIQYF.

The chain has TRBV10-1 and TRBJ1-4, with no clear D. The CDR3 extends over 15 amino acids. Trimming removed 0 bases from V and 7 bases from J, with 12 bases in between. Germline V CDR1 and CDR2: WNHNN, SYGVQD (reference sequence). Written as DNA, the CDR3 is TGCGCCAGCAGTGAGTCCTCGGGTATCGGTGAAAAACTGTTTTTT. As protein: CASSESSGIGEKLFF.

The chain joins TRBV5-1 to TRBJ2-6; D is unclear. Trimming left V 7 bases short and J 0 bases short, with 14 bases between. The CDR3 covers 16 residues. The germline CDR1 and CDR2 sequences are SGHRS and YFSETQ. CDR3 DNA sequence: TGCGCCAGCTTCGCATCTAGAGCCTCTGGGGCCAACGTCCTGACTTTC. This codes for CASFASRASGANVLTF.

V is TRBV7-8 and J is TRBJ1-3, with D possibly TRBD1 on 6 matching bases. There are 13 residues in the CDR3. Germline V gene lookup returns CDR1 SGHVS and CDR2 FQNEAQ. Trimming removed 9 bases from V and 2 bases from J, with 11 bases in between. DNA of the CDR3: TGTGCCAGTAAACAGGGTCCTGGAAACACCATATATTTT. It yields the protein CASKQGPGNTIYF.